Here is one T cell receptor beta chain with its context. Its specificity is unknown. Germline is not matched at one junction end, which may reflect a read error. The CDR3 spans 14 residues. Germline CDR1 SEHNR, CDR2 FQNEAQ (reference sequence). This sample is part of a study of cytomegalovirus exposure and HLA in healthy donors. Notes on the study in general: The listing of roughly 160 TCR beta chains classed them as cytomegalovirus-associated. A later analysis linked a missense DCLRE1C variant to TCR beta V- and J-gene trimming. Later on, analysis showed that most CMV-associated TCR beta chains appeared to be HLA-restricted.

The PCR had 60 Vbeta and 13 Jbeta primers. Some clones are missing from TCRdb's copy, which holds only in-frame ones; the method was immunoSEQ multiplex PCR. The data show about 170,000 clones, 82% seen once. This TCR derives from a girl aged 10-17 years in good health and CMV-seropositive. The rearrangement links TRBV7-9 to TRBJ2-7; D is unresolved. Material: PBMCs. The CDR3 protein is CSSSPPGSSYEQYF. The CDR3 coding sequence is TGTTCCAGCAGCCCCCCGGGTTCGTCCTACGAGCAGTACTTC.